Below, 5 T cell receptor beta chains from the same sample are listed, as sequenced in a study of blood T cell repertoires in COVID-19. Sequencing was performed with immunoSEQ multiplex PCR; in TCRdb, only in-frame clones are kept and a portion is missing. The data show around 180,000 clones, with 80% to 90% seen just once and 3% to 4% held by the top ten. Sequencing input: peripheral blood. These receptors were taken from a man aged 55 to 69 with acute or convalescent COVID-19.

The DNA of the CDR3 is TGTGCCAGCAGCTATGGACTGAGCCTCATGGAGACCCAGTACTTC. Its translation is CASSYGLSLMETQYF. The gene calls are TRBV5-4 and TRBJ2-5; D might be TRBD2 (5 bases). Germline V CDR1 and CDR2: SGHNT, YYREEE (reference sequence). V was shortened by 3 bases and J by 5 bases, with 17 bases between the two germline ends. The CDR3 has 15 residues.

With respect to this clone: Other DNA sequences in this sample translate to the same CDR3. V and J are TRBV9 and TRBJ2-2, with D tentatively TRBD2 (6 bases). The ends were cut back, 2 bases at V and 7 bases at J, with 9 bases in the middle. The CDR3 loop spans 13 amino acids. CDR1 is SGDLS and CDR2 is YYNGEE in the germline V gene. CDR3 sequence: CASSVQGGGELFF. The CDR3 DNA is TGTGCCAGCAGCGTCCAGGGAGGCGGGGAGCTGTTTTTT.

The gene calls are TRBV28 and TRBJ2-7; 8 bases fit TRBD1. V lost 6 bases to trimming and J lost 2 bases; unmatched junction nucleotides: 12. The germline gives CDR1 MDHEN, CDR2 SYDVKM. The CDR3 runs to 16 residues. CDR3: CASSLLPGQDTYEQYF. The CDR3 DNA follows: TGTGCCAGCAGCCTCCTACCGGGACAGGACACCTACGAGCAGTACTTC.

This chain links TRBV28 with TRBJ1-4, with 10 bases lining up with TRBD1. The CDR3 length is 17 residues. Germline assignment: CDR1 MDHEN and CDR2 SYDVKM. The trim removed 2 bases at V and 4 bases at J, leaving 7 bases unmatched. The CDR3 DNA is TGTGCCAGCAGTTTAAGACAGGGGGCAATGAATAATGAAAAACTGTTTTTT. It specifies CASSLRQGAMNNEKLFF.

The V call is TRBV4-2, the J call TRBJ2-1; no reliable D call. Germline assignment: CDR1 LGHNA and CDR2 YNFKEQ. Trimming stripped 1 base from V and 0 bases from J, with 7 bases between. The CDR3 loop spans 15 amino acids. The CDR3 nucleotides read TGTGCCAGCAGCCAAGTCCGTAGCTCCTACAATGAGCAGTTCTTC. It specifies CASSQVRSSYNEQFF.